A single sample is the source of the 3 T cell receptor beta chains below, sequenced in a study of early T cells in non-severe SARS-CoV-2 infection. TCRdb recomputed calls from the 5' RACE reads with MiXCR, one row per CDR3 protein. The table shows some 100,000 distinct CDR3 sequences, with about 15% occurring only once. The specimen was whole blood. These receptors were collected from an adult who was a healthcare worker with PCR-confirmed SARS-CoV-2 infection or an uninfected control (not recorded which).

The chain links TRBV21-1 to TRBJ1-2. TRBV21-1 is reported as a pseudogene. This CDR3 is built from 16 residues. CDR3 loop: CASSKAPKVANYGYTF. CDR3 coding DNA: TGTGCCAGCAGCAAAGCTCCGAAGGTGGCTAACTATGGCTACACCTTC.

The chain links TRBV11-2 to TRBJ2-2; a weak D match, TRBD2 (6 bases). Trimming shortened V by 8 bases and J by 7 bases, and 23 bases separated the two germline ends. CDR3 size: 16 residues. Germline CDR1 and CDR2: SGHAT and FQNNGV. The CDR3 spells CASHSGGFYQHGELFF. Here the CDR3 DNA reads TGTGCCAGCCATTCCGGAGGGTTTTATCAACACGGGGAGCTGTTTTTT.

The chain is built from TRBV13 and TRBJ2-7, with 11 bases that match TRBD2. From germline, CDR1 is PRHDT and CDR2 FYEKMQ (reference sequence). CDR3 size: 19 residues. V shed 2 bases, J shed 0 bases, and the junction held 12 bases outside the gene matches. Written as DNA, the CDR3 is TGTGCCAGCAGCTTAAGTGGGCTAGCGGGGGGTAGGAGCTCCTACGAGCAGTACGTC. Translating gives CASSLSGLAGGRSSYEQYV.